This TCR beta chain was captured in a study of PD-L1 blockade in urothelial cancer. Notes on the study in general: Tumor-associated clones in blood expanded more at 3 weeks in durable-benefit patients. Pretreatment peripheral blood TCR clonality that fell below the median predicted better survival among the patients studied.

Generated by immunoSEQ multiplex PCR, the TCRdb table keeps only in-frame clones and is missing some. The sample contains 60,000 to 75,000 clones, about 90% of which appear only once. Trimming took 3 bases from V and 1 from J, leaving 10 bases between them. Germline V gene data show CDR1 as LNHDA and CDR2 as SQIVND (reference sequence). The CDR3 contains 14 residues. Documented time point: pretreatment peripheral blood. Patients had urothelial carcinoma that was locally advanced or metastatic. Pretreatment and on-treatment blood mononuclear cell samples were taken, totaling between 1 and 8 time points per patient. With regard to this clone: Its target is unknown.

The clonotype comes from a man aged 55-75 years with urothelial cancer. This specimen was PBMCs, taken around atezolizumab (anti-PD-L1) treatment. J is TRBJ2-7 and V is TRBV19, with D tentatively TRBD1 (5 bases). CDR3 region: CASSISRDSYEQYF. The CDR3 coding sequence is TGTGCCAGTAGTATCTCCAGGGATTCCTACGAGCAGTACTTC.